This T cell receptor (beta chain) was documented in a study of T cells in tuberculosis. The overall study: Sequenced TCRs come from CD1B-GMM tetramer-binding T cells. Study findings and constraints: Active tuberculosis TCR-alpha repertoires lay closer to GMM-specific TCRs than IGRA-negative controls, suggesting clonal expansion.

Data came from immunoSEQ multiplex PCR; TCRdb stores just in-frame clones and leaves some out. The profile shows 20,000 to 25,000 clones, 80% to 90% of them singletons. To note about this clone: Its antigen is currently unknown.

V lost 7 bases, J lost 0 bases, and 9 bases lay in between. The CDR3 extends over 13 amino acids. CDR1 is MNHNS, CDR2 SASEGT, per germline. The clonotype comes from a donor aged 10-30 years with latent tuberculosis or without tuberculosis infection. The specimen sequenced was PBMCs. The rearrangement links TRBV6-1 to TRBJ1-1; no definite D call. Here the CDR3 reads CASTIGMNTEAFF. CDR3 sequence (DNA): TGTGCCAGCACGATCGGTATGAACACTGAAGCTTTCTTT.